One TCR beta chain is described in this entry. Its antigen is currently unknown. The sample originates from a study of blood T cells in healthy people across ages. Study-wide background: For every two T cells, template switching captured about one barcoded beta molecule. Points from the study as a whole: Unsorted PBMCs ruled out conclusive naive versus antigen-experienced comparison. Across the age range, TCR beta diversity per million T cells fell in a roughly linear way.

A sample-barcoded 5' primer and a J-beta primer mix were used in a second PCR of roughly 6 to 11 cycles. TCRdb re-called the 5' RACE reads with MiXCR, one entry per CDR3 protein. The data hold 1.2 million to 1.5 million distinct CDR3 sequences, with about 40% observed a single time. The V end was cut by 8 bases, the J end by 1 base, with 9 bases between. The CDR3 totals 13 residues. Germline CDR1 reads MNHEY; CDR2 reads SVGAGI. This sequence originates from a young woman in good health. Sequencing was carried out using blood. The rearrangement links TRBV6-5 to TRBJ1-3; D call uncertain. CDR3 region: CASVAGSGNTIYF. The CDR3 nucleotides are TGTGCCAGCGTGGCGGGGTCTGGAAACACCATATATTTT.